This T cell receptor beta chain was sequenced during a study of blood T cell repertoires in COVID-19. Method: immunoSEQ multiplex PCR; TCRdb's copy keeps in-frame clones and lacks some. The sample holds hundreds of thousands of clones, 86% seen once. This CDR3 is 13 amino acids long. V was shortened by 4 bases and J by 3 bases, with 7 bases between the two germline ends. Germline assignment: CDR1 LNHDA and CDR2 SQIVND (reference sequence). Input material: peripheral blood. The receptor was derived from a woman aged 25 to 45 with active or convalescent COVID-19. The gene calls are TRBV19 and TRBJ1-5; D not resolved. The CDR3 DNA sequence: TGTGCCAGTAGTAGAGACCTCAATCAGCCCCAGCATTTT. Encoded protein: CASSRDLNQPQHF.